This TCR beta chain was obtained from a study of cytomegalovirus exposure and HLA in healthy donors. About the study: In an earlier analysis, 90 million to 120 million unique TCR beta sequences were found from 150 million to 200 million T cells.

This clone was counted between two and nine times. It was with 60 Vbeta and 13 Jbeta primers that the PCR ran. Per the authors' pipeline: There were 80 million to 95 million unique TCR beta chains by a later count, and about 12 million of them were shared. Generated by immunoSEQ multiplex PCR, the TCRdb table keeps only in-frame clones and is missing some. V, J and clone size are those of that table, while D and trimming were read from the DNA. The sample comprises roughly 72,000 clones, roughly 74% of which are singletons, and about 10% rests with the top ten. Germline CDR1 SGHTA, CDR2 FQGNSA. The CDR3 contains 14 residues. Unmatched junction bases numbered 5, after V lost 4 bases and J lost 4 bases. The donors were healthy bone marrow donors.

Sequencing used PBMCs. This sequence originates from a human donor in good health. The chain has TRBV7-2 and TRBJ1-1, with 8 positions matching TRBD1. The CDR3, as DNA: TGTGCCAGCAGCTCCCGGACAGGGAGCACTGAAGCTTTCTTT. Translated, it gives CASSSRTGSTEAFF. The variable domain in full, completed from reference TRBV7-2 and TRBJ1-1, reads GAGVSQSPSNKVTEKGKDVELRCDPISGHTALYWYRQSLGQGLEFLIYFQGNSAPDKSGLPSDRFSAERTGGSVSTLTIQRTQQEDSAVYLCASSSRTGSTEAFFGQGTRLTVV.